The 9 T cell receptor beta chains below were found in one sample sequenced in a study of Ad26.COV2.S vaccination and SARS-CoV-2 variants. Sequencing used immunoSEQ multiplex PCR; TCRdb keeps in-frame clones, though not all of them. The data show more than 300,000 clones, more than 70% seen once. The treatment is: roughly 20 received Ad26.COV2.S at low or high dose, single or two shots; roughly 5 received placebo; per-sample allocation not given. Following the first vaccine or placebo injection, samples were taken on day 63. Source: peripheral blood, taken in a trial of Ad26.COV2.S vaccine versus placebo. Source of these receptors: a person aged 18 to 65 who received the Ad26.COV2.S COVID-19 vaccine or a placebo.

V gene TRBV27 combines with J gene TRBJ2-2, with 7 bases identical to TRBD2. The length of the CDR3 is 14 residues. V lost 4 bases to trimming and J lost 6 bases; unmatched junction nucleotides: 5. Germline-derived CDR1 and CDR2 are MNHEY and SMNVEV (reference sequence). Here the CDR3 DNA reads TGTGCCAGCAGTTCTGGTCGGGGGGCCGGGGAGCTGTTTTTT. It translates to CASSSGRGAGELFF.

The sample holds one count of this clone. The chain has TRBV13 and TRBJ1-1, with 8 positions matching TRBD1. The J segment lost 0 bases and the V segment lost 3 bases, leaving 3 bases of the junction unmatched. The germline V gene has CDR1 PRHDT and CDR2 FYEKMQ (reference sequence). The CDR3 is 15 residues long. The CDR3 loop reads CASSLGQELNTEAFF. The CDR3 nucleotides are TGTGCCAGCAGCTTGGGACAGGAATTGAACACTGAAGCTTTCTTT.

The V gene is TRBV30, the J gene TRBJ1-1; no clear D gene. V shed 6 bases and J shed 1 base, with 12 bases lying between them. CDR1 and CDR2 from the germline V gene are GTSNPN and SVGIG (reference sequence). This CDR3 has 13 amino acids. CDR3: CACIPTRNTEAFF. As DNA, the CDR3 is TGTGCCTGTATCCCGACACGGAACACTGAAGCTTTCTTT.

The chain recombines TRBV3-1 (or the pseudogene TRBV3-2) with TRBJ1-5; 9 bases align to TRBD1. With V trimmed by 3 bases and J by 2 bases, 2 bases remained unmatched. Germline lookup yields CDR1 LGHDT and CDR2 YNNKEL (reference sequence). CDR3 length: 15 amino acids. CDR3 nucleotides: TGTGCCAGCAGCCAGGACAGGGGCGGCAATCAGCCCCAGCATTTT. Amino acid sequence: CASSQDRGGNQPQHF.

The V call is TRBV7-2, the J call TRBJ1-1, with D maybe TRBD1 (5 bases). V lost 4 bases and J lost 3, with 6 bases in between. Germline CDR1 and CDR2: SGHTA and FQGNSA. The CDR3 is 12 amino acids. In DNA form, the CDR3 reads TGTGCCAGCAGCTGGGGGGACACTGAAGCTTTCTTT. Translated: CASSWGDTEAFF.

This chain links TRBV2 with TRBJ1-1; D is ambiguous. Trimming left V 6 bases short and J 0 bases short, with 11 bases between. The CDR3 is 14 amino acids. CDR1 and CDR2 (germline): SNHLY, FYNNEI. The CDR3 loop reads CASRTGVMNTEAFF. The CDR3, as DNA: TGTGCCAGCAGGACGGGAGTGATGAACACTGAAGCTTTCTTT.

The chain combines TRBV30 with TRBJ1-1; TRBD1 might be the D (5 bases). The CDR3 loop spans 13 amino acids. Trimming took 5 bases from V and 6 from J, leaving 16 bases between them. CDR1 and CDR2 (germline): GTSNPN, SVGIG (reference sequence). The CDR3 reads CAWRRQFPPEAFF. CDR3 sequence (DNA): TGTGCCTGGCGCCGACAGTTCCCCCCTGAAGCTTTCTTT.

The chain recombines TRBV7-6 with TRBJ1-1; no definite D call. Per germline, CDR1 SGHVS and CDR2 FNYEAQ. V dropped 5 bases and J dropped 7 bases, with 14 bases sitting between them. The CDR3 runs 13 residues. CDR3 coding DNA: TGTGCCAGCAGCCGGGCAACACAGCGTGAAGCTTTCTTT. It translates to CASSRATQREAFF.

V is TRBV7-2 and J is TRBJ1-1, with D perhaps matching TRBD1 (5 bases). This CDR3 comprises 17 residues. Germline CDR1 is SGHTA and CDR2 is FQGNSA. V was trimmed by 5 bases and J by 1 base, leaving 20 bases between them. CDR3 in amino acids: CASSRIRSAGANTEAFF. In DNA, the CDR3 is TGTGCCAGCAGCCGGATACGGTCGGCCGGGGCGAACACTGAAGCTTTCTTT.